The clone carrying this T cell receptor beta chain has at least ten counts. Its antigen is as yet unknown. V was pared by 3 bases and J by 4 bases, with 3 bases of the junction left unmatched. The CDR3 consists of 13 residues. Germline V gene sequence: CDR1 DFQATT, CDR2 SNEGSKA (reference sequence). By 5'RACE template switching, TCR cDNA was produced, with a universal primer site and UMIs added in the process. TCRdb recomputed calls from the 5' RACE reads with MiXCR, one row per CDR3 protein. The sample yields about 57,000 distinct CDR3 sequences, approximately 7% seen once. The data stem from a study of T cells after yellow fever vaccination. General observations from the study: Within FACS-sorted repertoires, abundant clonotypes contaminating from the bulk population could be present.

Sequenced material: CD8+ T cells sorted from PBMCs, taken 15 days after the yellow fever booster vaccination. This chain joins TRBV20-1 and TRBJ2-7; 10 bases map to TRBD2. This clonotype originated in a man aged 25-45 years who received the YFV17D yellow fever vaccine. CDR3 DNA: TGCAGTGCTAGGTCTAGCGGGAGTTACGAGCAGTACTTC. Its protein is CSARSSGSYEQYF.